This TCR beta chain comes out of a study of shared clonotypes between healthy human individuals. A note on this clone: Its antigen is undetermined.

Selected positively for CCR7 and CD45RO-negative, naive CD8 cells excluded terminally differentiated effector memory CD45RA+ cells. Method: immunoSEQ multiplex PCR; TCRdb's copy keeps in-frame clones and lacks some. The data hold a few million clones, with around 93% observed a single time. Overall study results and limits: Sampling covered blood only; tissue repertoires likely differ.

This TCR was sampled from a man aged 18 to 35 in good health. Some clones in this sample may be carry-over from other donors' samples. The sequenced sample was naive CD8+ T cells from PBMCs.

The CDR3, as DNA: TGTGCCAGTAGTTCTGCGGGGTATACGCAGTATTTT. Translated, it gives CASSSAGYTQYF. The rearrangement joins TRBV19 to TRBJ2-3, with a possible D match to TRBD2 (6 bases). Trimming took 5 bases from V and 7 from J, leaving 10 bases between them. The length of the CDR3 is 12 residues. Germline V lookup: CDR1 LNHDA, CDR2 SQIVND (reference sequence).